Given below is one TCR beta chain in context. The data originate from a study of blood T cell repertoires in COVID-19. Study overall: The United States, Italy and Spain supplied acute and convalescent COVID-19 samples. Sample material is recorded as cDNA or gDNA derived from T cells, B-cell-depleted T cells, or PBMCs.

Germline loops: CDR1 SGHVS, CDR2 FQNEAQ. This CDR3 comprises 14 residues. V lost 0 bases to trimming and J lost 8 bases, with 13 bases between them. In the authors' methods: Amplification with reference gene primers provided the estimates of nucleated cell counts. TCRdb's table, derived via immunoSEQ multiplex PCR, lists solely in-frame clones and lacks some. V and J calls and clone size are as listed in that table; D and trimming were resolved from the DNA. The top ten hold approximately 12% of the sample, which has under 50,000 clones, around 92% seen once. The sequence was collected from a human donor in a cohort sampled during active COVID-19. Sequences were obtained from peripheral blood. The chain has TRBV7-8 and TRBJ1-2; D is ambiguous. CDR3 residues: CASSLANSAEGYTF. The DNA for the CDR3 is TGTGCCAGCAGCTTAGCGAACTCCGCGGAGGGCTACACCTTC. Full variable domain (remainder filled in from reference TRBV7-8 and TRBJ1-2): GAGVSQSPRYKVAKRGQDVALRCDPISGHVSLFWYQQALGQGPEFLTYFQNEAQLDKSGLPSDRFFAERPEGSVSTLKIQRTQQEDSAVYLCASSLANSAEGYTFGSGTRLTVV.